This T cell receptor (beta chain) was sequenced during a study of blood T cell repertoires in COVID-19. Repertoires were generated with immunoSEQ multiplex PCR, while TCRdb's copy carries only in-frame clones and drops some. The sample contains about 180,000 clones, 88% of which appear only once. The CDR3 runs to 14 residues. The V end was cut by 3 bases, the J end by 0 bases, with 11 bases between. The germline V gene encodes CDR1 SQVTM and CDR2 ANQGSEA. The clonotype originates from a woman in her thirties with acute or convalescent COVID-19. This sequence joins TRBV29-1 and TRBJ1-1, with D hard to call. Sequencing used peripheral blood. The CDR3 nucleotides read TGCAGCGTTGACATCCTGACATTGAACACTGAAGCTTTCTTT. Translating it yields CSVDILTLNTEAFF. Complete variable domain (other parts from reference TRBV29-1 and TRBJ1-1): SAVISQKPSRDICQRGTSLTIQCQVDSQVTMMFWYRQQPGQSLTLIATANQGSEATYESGFVIDKFPISRPNLTFSTLTVSNMSPEDSSIYLCSVDILTLNTEAFFGQGTRLTVV.